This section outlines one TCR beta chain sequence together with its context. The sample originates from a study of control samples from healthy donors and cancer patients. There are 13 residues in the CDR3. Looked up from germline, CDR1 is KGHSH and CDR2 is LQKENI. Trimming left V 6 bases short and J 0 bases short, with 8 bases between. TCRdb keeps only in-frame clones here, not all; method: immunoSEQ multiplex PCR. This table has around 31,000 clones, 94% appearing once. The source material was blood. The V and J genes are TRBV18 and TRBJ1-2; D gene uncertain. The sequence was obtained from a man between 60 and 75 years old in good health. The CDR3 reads CASSPKANYGYTF. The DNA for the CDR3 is TGTGCCAGCTCTCCAAAAGCTAACTATGGCTACACCTTC.